This T cell receptor (beta chain) originates from a study of blood T cell repertoires in COVID-19. Study at large: Sources were T cells, B-cell-depleted T cells, or PBMCs; the material itself was cDNA or gDNA.

Only in-frame clones appear in the TCRdb table, and some are missing; sequencing was by immunoSEQ multiplex PCR. The sample contains about 80,000 clones, more than 70% of which appear only once. Germline values: CDR1 SGHDT, CDR2 YYEEEE. The ends were cut back, 0 bases at V and 7 bases at J, with 8 bases in the middle. CDR3 size: 13 residues. The sequenced material came from peripheral blood. This clonotype was sampled from an older man with active or convalescent COVID-19. The rearrangement uses TRBV5-6 and TRBJ2-1; D is possibly TRBD1 (5 bases). The CDR3 region is CASSLGTRNEQFF. In nucleotides, the CDR3 is TGTGCCAGCAGCTTGGGGACACGAAATGAGCAGTTCTTC.